Listed here are 26 T cell receptor beta chains from one sample, sequenced in a study of cytomegalovirus exposure and HLA in healthy donors. PCR amplification relied on 60 Vbeta primers (plus 13 Jbeta primers). Using immunoSEQ multiplex PCR, the repertoire was profiled, and TCRdb retains in-frame clones only, with some absent. Among fewer than 110,000 clones listed, over 65% were seen once. Input material: PBMCs. The source is a woman aged 40 to 50 in good health and CMV-seropositive.

This clone was counted a few times. V and J are TRBV18 and TRBJ1-2, with 10 positions matching TRBD1. Germline CDR1 and CDR2: KGHSH and LQKENI. With 5 bases clipped from V and 5 bases from J, the junction kept 5 bases outside the gene matches. The CDR3 totals 14 residues. CDR3: CASSIGQGEYGYTF. DNA of the CDR3: TGTGCCAGCTCAATAGGACAGGGGGAGTATGGCTACACCTTC.

This rearrangement joins TRBV5-1 to TRBJ2-2, with a possible D match to TRBD1 (6 bases). CDR3 length: 16 amino acids. V was cut by 4 bases and J by 7 bases, with 20 bases left in between. Germline assignment: CDR1 SGHRS and CDR2 YFSETQ. CDR3 region: CASSLQATGLGGELFF. CDR3 nucleotides: TGCGCCAGCAGCCTGCAAGCAACAGGGTTGGGCGGGGAGCTGTTTTTT.

This chain connects TRBV5-1 to TRBJ2-7; TRBD1 matches 8 bases. The V segment lost 4 bases and the J segment 3 bases; nucleotides outside the gene matches: 6. Germline CDR1 and CDR2: SGHRS and YFSETQ. There are 14 residues in the CDR3. The chain's CDR3 is CASSHAGTGYEQYF. DNA for the CDR3: TGCGCCAGCAGCCACGCCGGGACAGGCTACGAGCAGTACTTC.

This rearrangement joins TRBV7-6 to TRBJ1-1; D uncertain. Germline V gives CDR1 SGHVS, CDR2 FNYEAQ. Trimming shortened V by 4 bases and J by 0 bases, and 15 bases separated the two germline ends. This CDR3 has 16 amino acids. CDR3 region: CASSWGAREMNTEAFF. CDR3 DNA: TGTGCCAGCAGCTGGGGTGCGCGGGAAATGAACACTGAAGCTTTCTTT.

The chain joins TRBV7-2 to TRBJ2-1; 12 bases match TRBD2. The CDR3 is 15 residues long. Germline CDR1 and CDR2: SGHTA and FQGNSA. J lost 4 bases, V lost 6 bases, and 4 bases had no gene match. CDR3: CASSWTSGVYNEQFF. DNA for the CDR3: TGTGCCAGCAGTTGGACTAGCGGGGTTTACAATGAGCAGTTCTTC.

This chain joins TRBV7-6 and TRBJ2-2, with 10 bases lining up with TRBD2. The germline V gene has CDR1 SGHVS and CDR2 FNYEAQ. The V gene end was trimmed by 2 bases and the J gene end by 0 bases; junction bases not matched to a gene: 9. The CDR3 has 19 residues. DNA of the CDR3: TGTGCCAGCAGCTTAAAGATAGCGGGGGGCCTTACGAACACCGGGGAGCTGTTTTTT. Encoded protein: CASSLKIAGGLTNTGELFF. The full variable domain, its missing parts supplied by reference TRBV7-6 and TRBJ2-2, is GAGVSQSPRYKVTKRGQDVALRCDPISGHVSLYWYRQALGQGPEFLTYFNYEAQQDKSGLPNDRFSAERPEGSISTLTIQRTEQRDSAMYRCASSLKIAGGLTNTGELFFGEGSRLTVL.

This sequence joins TRBV4-2 and TRBJ1-4, with 8 nucleotides matching TRBD1. Germline CDR1 reads LGHNA; CDR2 reads YNFKEQ. There are 15 residues in the CDR3. V was clipped by 6 bases and J by 3 bases; unmatched bases: 6. DNA for the CDR3: TGTGCCAGCAGGGGCGGGACAGGACCTAATGAAAAACTGTTTTTT. This sequence encodes CASRGGTGPNEKLFF.

This chain connects TRBV7-2 to TRBJ2-7; 9 bases fit TRBD1. The junction had 8 bases not matched to a gene; V was cut back by 2 bases and J by 6 bases. The CDR3 runs to 15 residues. Germline values: CDR1 SGHTA, CDR2 FQGNSA. The CDR3 spells CASSLMGQGLGEQYF. For the CDR3, the DNA is TGTGCCAGCAGCTTAATGGGACAGGGATTGGGCGAGCAGTACTTC.

V gene TRBV6-5 combines with J gene TRBJ1-4; perhaps TRBD1 as D (5 bases). CDR3 length equals 15 residues. V was clipped by 7 bases and J by 6 bases, with 18 bases between them. CDR1 and CDR2 from the germline V gene are MNHEY and SVGAGI. The chain's CDR3 is CASKHPGLGDEKLFF. As DNA, the CDR3 is TGTGCCAGCAAGCATCCGGGACTGGGGGATGAAAAACTGTTTTTT.

The V call is TRBV30, the J call TRBJ2-1, with no clear D. CDR3 size: 12 residues. The germline gives CDR1 GTSNPN, CDR2 SVGIG (reference sequence). Trimming stripped 3 bases from V and 9 bases from J, with 12 bases between. The CDR3 loop reads CAWRLFGGEQFF. The CDR3, as DNA: TGTGCCTGGAGACTCTTCGGTGGTGAGCAGTTCTTC.

This clone has a single count. The chain links TRBV18 to TRBJ1-2; the match to TRBD1 covers 9 bases. V dropped 4 bases and J dropped 8; count of bases not matched to a gene: 8. Germline V CDR1 and CDR2: KGHSH, LQKENI. This CDR3 has 14 amino acids. The CDR3 sequence: CASSQQGQGEGYTF. CDR3 coding DNA: TGTGCCAGCTCACAGCAGGGACAGGGCGAAGGCTACACCTTC.

This sequence joins TRBV19 and TRBJ2-7; weak D call: TRBD1 (5 bases). The CDR3 contains 14 residues. Germline lookup yields CDR1 LNHDA and CDR2 SQIVND (reference sequence). V dropped 1 base and J dropped 0 bases, with 7 bases sitting between them. As DNA, the CDR3 is TGTGCCAGTAGTATAGTCGACAGCTCCTACGAGCAGTACTTC. It yields the protein CASSIVDSSYEQYF.

The table lists this clone with a few counts. The genes are TRBV4-2 and TRBJ2-7; 7 nucleotides line up with TRBD1. Unmatched junction bases numbered 14, after V lost 4 bases and J lost 5 bases. The CDR3 extends over 16 amino acids. Germline V gene lookup returns CDR1 LGHNA and CDR2 YNFKEQ. The CDR3 DNA is TGTGCCAGCAGCCGCAGCCTCGCAGGGGGTAGCGACGAGCAGTACTTC. This translates into CASSRSLAGGSDEQYF.

A single count supports this clone. The chain couples TRBV5-4 to TRBJ2-3; TRBD1 matches at 10 bases. This CDR3 is 15 amino acids long. The germline CDR1 and CDR2 sequences are SGHNT and YYREEE (reference sequence). The V gene end was trimmed by 4 bases and the J gene end by 1 base; junction bases not matched to a gene: 3. The CDR3 sequence is CASSRGQGGTDTQYF. The CDR3, as DNA: TGTGCCAGCAGCAGAGGACAGGGGGGCACAGATACGCAGTATTTT.

The rearrangement joins TRBV19 to TRBJ2-2; perhaps TRBD1 as D (5 bases). V lost 10 bases and J 2 bases, leaving 11 bases between the germline ends. The CDR3 has 13 amino acids. In germline, CDR1 is LNHDA, CDR2 SQIVND (reference sequence). The CDR3: CATTDPNTGELFF. The CDR3 DNA reads as TGTGCCACGACAGACCCCAACACCGGGGAGCTGTTTTTT.

The chain links TRBV2 to TRBJ2-1, with TRBD1 identical over 8 bases. In germline, CDR1 is SNHLY, CDR2 FYNNEI. V gave up 3 bases and J gave up 3 bases; unmatched junction bases: 4. There are 15 residues in the CDR3. The DNA for the CDR3 is TGTGCCAGCAGTGATTTAGGACAGGGCTACAATGAGCAGTTCTTC. It encodes CASSDLGQGYNEQFF.

This clone was counted ten times or more. V gene TRBV5-1 combines with J gene TRBJ1-1, with 8 bases identical to TRBD1. Trimming removed 5 bases from V and 4 bases from J; junction bases left unmatched: 7. Per the germline V gene, CDR1 is SGHRS and CDR2 is YFSETQ. This CDR3 is 14 amino acids long. The CDR3 spells CASRADREGTEAFF. CDR3 coding DNA: TGCGCCAGCAGAGCGGACAGGGAGGGCACTGAAGCTTTCTTT.

This clone occurred once. This rearrangement joins TRBV7-3 to TRBJ2-5; TRBD1 aligns across 7 bases. Germline V CDR1 and CDR2: SGHTA, FQGTGA. The CDR3 spans 13 residues. V trimming: 5 bases; J trimming: 2 bases; junction bases outside the gene matches: 2. The DNA for the CDR3 is TGTGCCAGCAGCCGGGGACAGCAAGAGACCCAGTACTTC. As protein: CASSRGQQETQYF.

This chain uses TRBV6-1 with TRBJ1-1; TRBD1 matches 8 bases. The V segment lost 1 base and the J segment 0 bases; nucleotides outside the gene matches: 10. The length of the CDR3 is 18 residues. Germline-derived CDR1 and CDR2 are MNHNS and SASEGT. CDR3 protein: CASSEDFSGTGLNTEAFF. As DNA, the CDR3 is TGTGCCAGCAGTGAAGATTTTTCCGGGACAGGCCTGAACACTGAAGCTTTCTTT.

This chain connects TRBV30 to TRBJ1-4, with 8 bases that match TRBD1. CDR1 is GTSNPN and CDR2 is SVGIG in the germline V gene (reference sequence). This CDR3 spans 14 amino acids. With 5 bases clipped from V and 5 bases from J, the junction kept 7 bases outside the gene matches. The CDR3 DNA reads as TGTGCCTGGTCCCCACAGGGGGGAAATGAAAAACTGTTTTTT. Translated, it gives CAWSPQGGNEKLFF.

The chain joins TRBV30 to TRBJ1-1; the D is unclear. This CDR3 has 10 amino acids. V was shortened by 3 bases and J by 8 bases, with 7 bases between the two germline ends. Per the germline V gene, CDR1 is GTSNPN and CDR2 is SVGIG (reference sequence). This CDR3 reads CAWREAEAFF. The CDR3 DNA follows: TGTGCCTGGAGAGAGGCGGAAGCTTTCTTT.

CDR3 in amino acids: CASSSGLAGDTQYF. CDR3 nucleotides: TGTGCCAGCAGCTCTGGACTAGCGGGGGATACGCAGTATTTT. The chain joins TRBV11-3 to TRBJ2-3; 12 bases match TRBD2. CDR3 length: 14 amino acids. V gave up 4 bases and J gave up 6 bases; unmatched junction bases: 2. The V gene's germline CDR1 is SGHNT and CDR2 YENEEA.

V usage is TRBV4-2 and J usage is TRBJ2-5, with a tentative D call TRBD2 (5 bases). Trimming shortened V by 0 bases and J by 5 bases, and 28 bases separated the two germline ends. Germline V gene lookup returns CDR1 LGHNA and CDR2 YNFKEQ. CDR3 length: 20 amino acids. The CDR3 DNA is TGTGCCAGCAGCCAAGATTCATTTTTTTCGGGGTCTGCCCTCGGGGAGACCCAGTACTTC. Amino acids: CASSQDSFFSGSALGETQYF.

V usage is TRBV11-2 and J usage is TRBJ2-7; D call uncertain. Germline CDR1 and CDR2: SGHAT and FQNNGV. The V and J ends lost 0 bases and 2 bases respectively, with 11 bases between them. This CDR3 spans 15 amino acids. CDR3 sequence (DNA): TGTGCCAGCAGCTTAGATGCCCAGGCCGCCTACGAGCAGTACTTC. Translating gives CASSLDAQAAYEQYF.

This sequence joins TRBV5-4 and TRBJ2-7, with 8 bases fitting TRBD1. CDR1 and CDR2 (germline): SGHNT, YYREEE (reference sequence). The junction had 2 bases not matched to a gene; V was cut back by 2 bases and J by 1 base. The length of the CDR3 is 14 residues. This chain's CDR3 is CASSFRGRSYEQYF. CDR3 DNA: TGTGCCAGCAGCTTCAGGGGGCGATCCTACGAGCAGTACTTC.

This chain connects TRBV28 to TRBJ1-2; D is ambiguous. V lost 3 bases, J lost 0 bases, and 8 bases lay in between. Germline CDR1 MDHEN, CDR2 SYDVKM. This CDR3 has 14 residues. As DNA, the CDR3 is TGTGCCAGCAGTTTGCCACCTACTAACTATGGCTACACCTTC. It codes for CASSLPPTNYGYTF.